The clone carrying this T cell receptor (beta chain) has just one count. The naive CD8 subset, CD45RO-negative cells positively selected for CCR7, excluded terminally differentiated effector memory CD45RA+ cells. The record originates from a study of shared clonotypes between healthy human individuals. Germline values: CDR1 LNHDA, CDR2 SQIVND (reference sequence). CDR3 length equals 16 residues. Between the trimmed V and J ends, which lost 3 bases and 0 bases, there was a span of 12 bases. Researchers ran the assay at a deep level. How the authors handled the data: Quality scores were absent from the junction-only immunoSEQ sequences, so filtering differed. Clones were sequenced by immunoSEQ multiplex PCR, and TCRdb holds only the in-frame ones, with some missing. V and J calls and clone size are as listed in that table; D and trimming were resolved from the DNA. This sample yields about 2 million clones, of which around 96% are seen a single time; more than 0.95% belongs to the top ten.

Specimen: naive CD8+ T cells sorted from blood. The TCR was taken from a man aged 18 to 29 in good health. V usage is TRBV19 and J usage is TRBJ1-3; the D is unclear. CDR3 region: CASSIWRNSSGNTIYF. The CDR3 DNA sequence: TGTGCCAGTAGTATTTGGAGGAATAGCTCTGGAAACACCATATATTTT.